Listed below are T cell receptor beta chains from one sample, sequenced in a study of blood T cell repertoires in COVID-19. This table comes from immunoSEQ multiplex PCR, and its TCRdb copy is limited to in-frame clones, with some not included. The sample includes roughly 250,000 clones, 70% to 85% seen only once; the top ten take approximately 4%. Material: peripheral blood. The receptors originated from a woman aged 35 to 49 with active or convalescent COVID-19. Both conserved end residues are part of each CDR3. Fields, in order: V gene, clone size, D gene, J gene, CDR3 DNA, CDR3 protein. The D gene is left open where the match is weak. Some rows mark clone size as missing; the rest say once, few, many or name a class of expanded clone.

>TRBV7-9|NA|NA|TRBJ1-2
TGTGCCAGCAGCCCAAGAGCGGCCTGGGGTGGCTACACCTTC
CASSPRAAWGGYTF
>TRBV4-1|NA|TRBD2|TRBJ2-2
TGCGCCAGCAGCCAGTTAGATATGGGACTAGCCACCGGGGAGCTGTTTTTT
CASSQLDMGLATGELFF
>TRBV5-1|NA|TRBD1|TRBJ1-1
TGCGCCAGCAGCTTGGTGGAGGGGGCGCGGAACACTGAAGCTTTCTTT
CASSLVEGARNTEAFF
>TRBV10-1|NA|NA|TRBJ1-1
TGCGCCAGCAGCTCTCGGAACACTGAAGCTTTCTTT
CASSSRNTEAFF
>TRBV4-2|once|NA|TRBJ2-3
TGTGCCAGCAGCCAAGGAGCCACAGATACGCAGTATTTT
CASSQGATDTQYF
>TRBV6-5|NA|NA|TRBJ2-1
TGTGCCAGCAGCCCAGGGGCAGGGGCCTACAATGAGCAGTTCTTC
CASSPGAGAYNEQFF
>TRBV15|many|NA|TRBJ1-5
TGTGCCACCAGCGGGGTGGGGGCCCGCGAATGGACCGATCAGCCCCAGCATTTT
CATSGVGAREWTDQPQHF
>TRBV5-6|NA|NA|TRBJ1-5
TGTGCCAGCAGCTTGGCTCCTTCAGGCACTCAGCCCCAGCATTTT
CASSLAPSGTQPQHF
>TRBV7-7|NA|TRBD2|TRBJ2-3
TGTGCCAGCAGTTTGTTAGCGGGCCTCACAGATACGCAGTATTTT
CASSLLAGLTDTQYF
>TRBV12-3/TRBV12-4|NA|NA|TRBJ1-1
TGTGCCAGCAAACTGGTCACAGGGAAAGCTTTCTTT
CASKLVTGKAFF
>TRBV3-1/TRBV3-2|NA|NA|TRBJ2-1
TGTGCCAGCAGCCCGGGACTTGTATCCAATGAGCAGTTCTTC
CASSPGLVSNEQFF
>TRBV5-6|NA|TRBD1|TRBJ1-2
TGTGCCAGCAGCTTCGGACAGGGGAGGGCAGACGGCTACACCTTC
CASSFGQGRADGYTF
>TRBV10-3|NA|TRBD1|TRBJ1-1
TGTGCCATCAGTGCCGGGACAGGGGCCGGGGGTACTGAAGCTTTCTTT
CAISAGTGAGGTEAFF
>TRBV6-5|NA|NA|TRBJ1-6
TGTGCCAGCACCTTACTTGCCCCCCGGGATTCACCCCTCCACTTT
CASTLLAPRDSPLHF
>TRBV4-1|NA|NA|TRBJ1-4
TGCGCCACCCGCACTCCAACTAATGAAAAACTGTTTTTT
CATRTPTNEKLFF
>TRBV7-9|once|TRBD1|TRBJ1-4
TGTGCCAGCAGCACCACGCTGCCCTTTGACAGGGTGCATTTT
CASSTTLPFDRVHF
>TRBV27|NA|TRBD2|TRBJ2-3
TGTGCCAGCAGTTTATGGGGGACTAGCGGGGGGAGAGATACGCAGTATTTT
CASSLWGTSGGRDTQYF
>TRBV6-5|NA|TRBD1|TRBJ1-2
TGTGCCAGCAGTTACTCTGGACAGGGTGAAGGCTACACCTTC
CASSYSGQGEGYTF
>TRBV3-1/TRBV3-2|NA|NA|TRBJ1-5
TGTGCCAGCAGCCCCTCGGAGCTTGGAAATCAGCCCCAGCATTTT
CASSPSELGNQPQHF
>TRBV5-1|NA|TRBD1|TRBJ1-6
TGCGCCAGCAGCTTGGCTGGACAGGGGGCCTCACCCCTCCACTTT
CASSLAGQGASPLHF
>TRBV4-2|NA|TRBD1|TRBJ1-2
TGTGCCAGCAGCCAAGCCACCAACAGGGGATTGAGCTATGGCTACACCTTC
CASSQATNRGLSYGYTF
>TRBV5-6|NA|NA|TRBJ1-2
TGTGCCAGCAGCTATGAGGGGAGGCTGGACTATGGCTACACCTTC
CASSYEGRLDYGYTF
>TRBV15|NA|TRBD1|TRBJ1-4
TGTGCCACCAGCAGAGGACAGGGCGATAATGAAAAACTGTTTTTT
CATSRGQGDNEKLFF
>TRBV13|NA|TRBD1|TRBJ2-7
TGTGCCAGCAGCTCGGACAGGAGCTCCTACGAGCAGTACTTC
CASSSDRSSYEQYF
>TRBV19|NA|TRBD1|TRBJ1-4
TGTGCCAGTAAGGACAGGGCTGATGAAAAACTGTTTTTT
CASKDRADEKLFF
>TRBV5-5|NA|NA|TRBJ2-5
TGTGCCAGCAGCTTGGAGGTCAGGACAGTAGAGACCCAGTACTTC
CASSLEVRTVETQYF
>TRBV27|NA|TRBD2|TRBJ2-5
TGTGCCAGCAGTCTAAGGACTAGCGGGGAGACCCAGTACTTC
CASSLRTSGETQYF
>TRBV14|once|NA|TRBJ2-4
TGTGCCAGCAGCCAGGACAGGGAGGGTCTCATAAGAGGCATTCAGTACTTC
CASSQDREGLIRGIQYF
>TRBV30|NA|NA|TRBJ1-3
TGTGCCTGGAGTCCAGGGCCCTCTGGAAACACCATATATTTT
CAWSPGPSGNTIYF